This T cell receptor beta chain is drawn from a study of control samples from healthy donors and cancer patients. This clone was seen only once. Here immunoSEQ multiplex PCR was the method, and the copy in TCRdb shows in-frame clones only, minus some. The top ten hold approximately 20% of the sample, which has fewer than 95,000 clones, approximately 86% seen once. Germline V lookup: CDR1 MNHEY, CDR2 SVGAGI. Trimming pared 2 bases from V and 0 bases from J, leaving 8 bases between. The CDR3 runs 15 residues. The rearrangement joins TRBV6-5 to TRBJ1-3; D ambiguous. The sequence derives from a man aged 25 to 45 in good health. The material sequenced was blood. CDR3 coding DNA: TGTGCCAGCAGTTACATTGGGAGCTCTGGAAACACCATATATTTT. Amino acid sequence: CASSYIGSSGNTIYF.